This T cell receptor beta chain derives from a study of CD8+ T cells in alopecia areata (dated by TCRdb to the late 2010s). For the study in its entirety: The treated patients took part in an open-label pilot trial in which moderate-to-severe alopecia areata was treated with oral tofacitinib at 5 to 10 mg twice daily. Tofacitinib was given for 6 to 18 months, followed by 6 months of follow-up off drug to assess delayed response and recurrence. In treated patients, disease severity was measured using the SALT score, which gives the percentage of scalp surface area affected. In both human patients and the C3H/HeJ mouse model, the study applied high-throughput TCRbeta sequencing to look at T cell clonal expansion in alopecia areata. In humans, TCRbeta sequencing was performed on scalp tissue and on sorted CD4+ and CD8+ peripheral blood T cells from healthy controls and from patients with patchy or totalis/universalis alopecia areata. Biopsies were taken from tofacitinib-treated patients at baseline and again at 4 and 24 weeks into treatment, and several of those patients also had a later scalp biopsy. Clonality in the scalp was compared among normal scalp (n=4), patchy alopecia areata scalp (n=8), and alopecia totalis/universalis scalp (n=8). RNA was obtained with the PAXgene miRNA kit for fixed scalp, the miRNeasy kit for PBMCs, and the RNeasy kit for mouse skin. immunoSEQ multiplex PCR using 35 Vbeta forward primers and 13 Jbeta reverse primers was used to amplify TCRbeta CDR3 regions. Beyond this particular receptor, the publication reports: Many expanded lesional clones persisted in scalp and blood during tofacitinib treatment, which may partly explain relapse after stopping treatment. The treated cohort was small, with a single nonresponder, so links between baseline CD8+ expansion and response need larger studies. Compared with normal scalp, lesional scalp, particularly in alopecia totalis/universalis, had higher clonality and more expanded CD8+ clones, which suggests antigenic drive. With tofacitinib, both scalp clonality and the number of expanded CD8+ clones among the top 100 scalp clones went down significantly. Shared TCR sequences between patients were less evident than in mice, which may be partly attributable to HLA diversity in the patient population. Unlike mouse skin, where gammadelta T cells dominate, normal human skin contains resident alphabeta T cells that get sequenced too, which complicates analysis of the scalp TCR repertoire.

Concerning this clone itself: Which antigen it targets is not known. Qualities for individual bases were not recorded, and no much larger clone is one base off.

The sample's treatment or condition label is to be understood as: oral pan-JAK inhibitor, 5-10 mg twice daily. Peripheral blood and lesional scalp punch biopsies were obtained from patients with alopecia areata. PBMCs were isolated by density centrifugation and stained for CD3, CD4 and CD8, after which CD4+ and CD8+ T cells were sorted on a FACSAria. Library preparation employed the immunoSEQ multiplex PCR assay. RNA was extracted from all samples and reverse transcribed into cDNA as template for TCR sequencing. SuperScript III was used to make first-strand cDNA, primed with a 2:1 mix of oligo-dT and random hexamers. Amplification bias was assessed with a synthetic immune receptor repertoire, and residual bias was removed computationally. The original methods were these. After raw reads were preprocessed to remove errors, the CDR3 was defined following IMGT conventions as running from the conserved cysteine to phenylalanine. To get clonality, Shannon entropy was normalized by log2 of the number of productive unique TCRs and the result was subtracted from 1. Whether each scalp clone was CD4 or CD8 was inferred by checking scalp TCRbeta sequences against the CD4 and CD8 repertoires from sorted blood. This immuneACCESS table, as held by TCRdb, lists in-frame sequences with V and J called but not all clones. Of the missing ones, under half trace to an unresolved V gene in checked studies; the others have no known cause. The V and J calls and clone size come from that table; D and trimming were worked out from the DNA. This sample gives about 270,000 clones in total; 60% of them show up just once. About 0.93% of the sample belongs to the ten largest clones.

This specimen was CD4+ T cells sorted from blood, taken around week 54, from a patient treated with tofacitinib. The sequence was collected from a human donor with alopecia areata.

The nucleotide sequence reads TGTGCCAGCAGCTTAGCGCGCATCGCCGGGGGCCAAGAGACCCAGTACTTC. Its protein product is CASSLARIAGGQETQYF. The V and J genes are TRBV7-8 and TRBJ2-5; D gene: possibly TRBD2, on 6 matching bases. Measured from the cysteine to the phenylalanine, the CDR3 is 17 residues long. Only the CDR3 region is kept as DNA, spanning 51 bases read in frame from base 1. CDR1 and CDR2 were assigned from the germline V gene as SGHVS and FQNEAQ. Between the V and J ends, shortened by 0 bases and 1 base respectively, the junction contains 15 bases.